Shown below are 10 T cell receptor beta chains from a single sample sequenced in a study of glioma-infiltrating T cells after dendritic cell vaccination. Profiling relied on immunoSEQ multiplex PCR, and the TCRdb table lists in-frame clones only, not all of them. The table includes some 46,000 clones, about 88% detected once. As to time point: after dendritic cell vaccination, including at tumor progression/relapse. The sample in question was blood, obtained after dendritic cell vaccination. The receptors here all came from a human donor with glioblastoma.

The rearrangement joins TRBV7-9 to TRBJ2-1; TRBD1 matches 8 bases. The V segment lost 3 bases and the J segment 7 bases; nucleotides outside the gene matches: 11. The germline CDR1 and CDR2 sequences are SEHNR and FQNEAQ (reference sequence). The CDR3 sequence is 16 residues long. The CDR3 DNA reads as TGTGCCAGCAGCTTTTCAGGGGGCGGGACTCGGAATGAGCAGTTCTTC. This sequence encodes CASSFSGGGTRNEQFF.

The CDR3 is CASSPSPIAGDEQFF. In DNA form, the CDR3 reads TGTGCCAGCAGCCCCTCCCCAATAGCGGGAGATGAGCAGTTCTTC. This chain links TRBV5-6 with TRBJ2-1, with TRBD2 matching over 9 bases. The germline gives CDR1 SGHDT, CDR2 YYEEEE. The CDR3 runs 15 residues. With 4 bases clipped from V and 8 bases from J, the junction kept 10 bases outside the gene matches.

This clone was counted a single time. The chain combines TRBV28 with TRBJ2-3, with TRBD2 identical over 15 bases. The CDR3 consists of 17 residues. V trimming: 6 bases; J trimming: 6 bases; junction bases outside the gene matches: 10. Germline assignment: CDR1 MDHEN and CDR2 SYDVKM. The CDR3 protein is CASSFPGLAGGSDTQYF. As DNA, the CDR3 is TGTGCCAGCAGCTTTCCGGGACTAGCGGGAGGAAGTGATACGCAGTATTTT.

This clone was found once. The gene calls are TRBV14 and TRBJ1-6; D unclear. The CDR3 consists of 15 residues. Germline V gene lookup returns CDR1 SGHDN and CDR2 FVKESK. Trimming pared 0 bases from V and 9 bases from J, leaving 12 bases between. CDR3 protein: CASSQERVPSSPLHF. Written as DNA, the CDR3 is TGTGCCAGCAGCCAAGAGAGGGTCCCCAGTTCACCCCTCCACTTT.

The chain recombines TRBV10-3 with TRBJ1-5; 8 nucleotides align to TRBD1. CDR1 is ENHRY and CDR2 is SYGVKD in the germline V gene. J was trimmed by 4 bases and V by 11 bases; bases with no gene match: 7. The CDR3 consists of 13 residues. The CDR3 reads CAAKTGENQPQHF. Here the CDR3 DNA reads TGTGCCGCCAAGACAGGGGAGAATCAGCCCCAGCATTTT.

The CDR3 nucleotides are TGTGCCAGCAGCCGTACTAGCGGGAGATTTAATGAGCAGTTCTTC. This encodes CASSRTSGRFNEQFF. The chain links TRBV7-9 to TRBJ2-1, with 11 bases fitting TRBD2. CDR1 and CDR2 (germline): SEHNR, FQNEAQ (reference sequence). There are 15 residues in the CDR3. V lost 5 bases to trimming and J lost 7 bases; unmatched junction nucleotides: 7.

The rearrangement links TRBV1 to TRBJ2-5; no check of the table's D call, TRBD2, against the DNA was made. TRBV1 corresponds to a pseudogene. The CDR3 contains 14 residues. CDR3 sequence: CTSSPRGGQETQYF. The CDR3 DNA reads TGCACCAGCAGCCCAAGGGGGGGGCAAGAGACCCAGTACTTC.

This sequence joins TRBV7-3 and TRBJ2-1, with 9 nucleotides matching TRBD2. J lost 1 base, V lost 8 bases, and 12 bases had no gene match. Germline CDR1 is SGHTA and CDR2 is FQGTGA. CDR3 length: 17 amino acids. The CDR3 nucleotides are TGTGCCAGCGGACCGAGGGCGGGGGGGAGTTCCTACAATGAGCAGTTCTTC. It is translated as CASGPRAGGSSYNEQFF.

The V gene is TRBV7-9, the J gene TRBJ2-1, with 9 bases matching TRBD2. Per germline, CDR1 SEHNR and CDR2 FQNEAQ (reference sequence). V trimming: 3 bases; J trimming: 5 bases; junction bases outside the gene matches: 2. This CDR3 has 14 amino acids. CDR3 loop: CASSLAGGHNEQFF. For the CDR3, the DNA is TGTGCCAGCAGCTTGGCGGGAGGGCACAATGAGCAGTTCTTC.

This clone is a singleton in its sample. This sequence joins TRBV10-3 and TRBJ1-1; D might be TRBD1 (5 bases). Deletions cut 5 bases from V and 5 bases from J, with 15 bases between. Per the germline V gene, CDR1 is ENHRY and CDR2 is SYGVKD. There are 14 residues in the CDR3. The chain's CDR3 is CAISSGGMRTEAFF. The DNA for the CDR3 is TGTGCCATCAGTTCCGGGGGGATGAGAACTGAAGCTTTCTTT.